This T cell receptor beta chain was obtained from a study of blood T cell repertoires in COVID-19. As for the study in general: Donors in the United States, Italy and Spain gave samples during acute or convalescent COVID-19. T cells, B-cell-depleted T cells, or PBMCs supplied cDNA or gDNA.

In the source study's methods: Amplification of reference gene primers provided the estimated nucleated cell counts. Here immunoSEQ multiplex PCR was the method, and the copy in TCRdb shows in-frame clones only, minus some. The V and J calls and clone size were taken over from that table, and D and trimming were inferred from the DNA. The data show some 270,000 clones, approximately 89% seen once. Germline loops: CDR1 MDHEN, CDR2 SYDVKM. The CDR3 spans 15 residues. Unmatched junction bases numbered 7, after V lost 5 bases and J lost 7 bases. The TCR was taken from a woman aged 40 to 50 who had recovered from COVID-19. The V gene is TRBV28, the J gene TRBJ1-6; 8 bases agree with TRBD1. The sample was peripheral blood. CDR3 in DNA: TGTGCCAGCAGTCGACAGGGGCGCTGGAATTCACCCCTCCACTTT. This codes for CASSRQGRWNSPLHF.